These 5 T cell receptor beta chains were sequenced from one sample in a study of OX40 agonist ivuxolimab in advanced cancers. Measured with immunoSEQ multiplex PCR; TCRdb has only the in-frame clones, and not every one. The sample has 90,000 to 100,000 clones, around 88% seen once; the top ten hold about 0.5%. The sample here was CD4+ or CD8+ T cells sorted from blood, taken in a trial of the OX40 agonist ivuxolimab. Receptor source: an adult with an advanced solid tumor such as melanoma, head and neck, liver or kidney cancer.

The count of this clone is one. V gene TRBV5-4 combines with J gene TRBJ1-1, with D uncertain. Germline CDR1 and CDR2: SGHNT and YYREEE (reference sequence). This CDR3 spans 12 amino acids. V dropped 4 bases and J dropped 0 bases, with 4 bases sitting between them. The CDR3 protein is CASSLMNTEAFF. CDR3 bases: TGTGCCAGCAGCCTGATGAACACTGAAGCTTTCTTT.

V gene TRBV10-1 combines with J gene TRBJ2-1; TRBD2 is a possible D gene (5 bases). Germline V gene lookup returns CDR1 WNHNN and CDR2 SYGVQD (reference sequence). V dropped 3 bases and J dropped 7 bases, with 13 bases sitting between them. The CDR3 spans 14 residues. The CDR3 protein is CASSEEGLGNEQFF. DNA for the CDR3: TGCGCCAGCAGTGAAGAGGGCTTGGGTAATGAGCAGTTCTTC.

The sample holds a few counts of this clone. The conserved phenylalanine or tryptophan normally closing the CDR3 is absent here, so this likely arose from a read error. This chain links TRBV10-2 with TRBJ1-6; D is possibly TRBD1 (5 bases). V dropped 7 bases and J dropped 5 bases, with 12 bases sitting between them. Germline CDR1 and CDR2: WSHSY and SAAADI. This CDR3 is 14 amino acids long. The CDR3 region is CASKFGGHNSPLHL. The CDR3 bases are TGCGCCAGCAAATTTGGGGGTCATAATTCACCCCTCCACCTT.

This clone was counted only a few times. Other DNA sequences of this sample code for an identical CDR3. The rearrangement links TRBV29-1 to TRBJ2-3, with unresolved D. The CDR3 contains 12 residues. The V end lost 0 bases, the J end lost 3 bases, and 4 bases lay between the germline ends. Per germline, CDR1 SQVTM and CDR2 ANQGSEA. The CDR3, as DNA: TGCAGCGTTGAAGATCGTACAGATACGCAGTATTTT. Residues: CSVEDRTDTQYF.

The chain has TRBV6-5 and TRBJ2-3; no clear D gene. V shed 0 bases and J shed 6 bases, with 10 bases lying between them. The CDR3 loop spans 14 amino acids. In germline, CDR1 is MNHEY, CDR2 SVGAGI. DNA of the CDR3: TGTGCCAGCAGTTACTCCGCCAACGGGGATACGCAGTATTTT. Amino acid sequence: CASSYSANGDTQYF.